These 9 T cell receptor beta chains came from one sample sequenced in a study of cytomegalovirus exposure and HLA in healthy donors. PCR primers comprised 60 Vbeta and 13 Jbeta primers. Using immunoSEQ multiplex PCR, the repertoire was profiled, and TCRdb retains in-frame clones only, with some absent. The profile shows 110,000 to 150,000 clones, about 82% of them singletons. The material sequenced was PBMCs. These receptors all come from a male donor in good health and CMV-seronegative.

About this clone: This same CDR3 is encoded by further DNA sequences in the sample. The chain joins TRBV6-5 to TRBJ2-7; TRBD1 matches 12 bases. The CDR3 has 14 amino acids. J was trimmed by 4 bases and V by 6 bases; bases with no gene match: 4. CDR1 and CDR2 (germline): MNHEY, SVGAGI. CDR3 residues: CASSPGQGAYEQYF. As DNA, the CDR3 is TGTGCCAGCAGCCCGGGACAGGGGGCTTACGAGCAGTACTTC.

This chain uses TRBV5-6 with TRBJ2-2, with 10 bases aligning to TRBD2. Trimming cost V 6 bases and J 2 bases; bases outside gene matches: 7. CDR3 length equals 16 residues. Germline CDR1 reads SGHDT; CDR2 reads YYEEEE. In nucleotides, the CDR3 is TGTGCCAGCACCCTAAGGACTAGCGGCAACACCGGGGAGCTGTTTTTT. Encoded protein: CASTLRTSGNTGELFF.

This chain uses TRBV7-8 with TRBJ2-1; a possible D gene is TRBD2 (5 bases). V gave up 0 bases and J gave up 8 bases, with 5 bases separating them. Germline CDR1 is SGHVS and CDR2 is FQNEAQ. The CDR3 loop spans 12 amino acids. CDR3 region: CASSLAADEQFF. The DNA for the CDR3 is TGTGCCAGCAGCTTAGCAGCGGATGAGCAGTTCTTC.

This chain joins TRBV5-1 and TRBJ2-7; 11 nucleotides match TRBD1. After removal of 4 bases from V and 5 bases from J, the junction contained 8 bases not matched to a gene. The CDR3 loop spans 15 amino acids. Germline V gene sequence: CDR1 SGHRS, CDR2 YFSETQ. CDR3 protein: CASSHGQGAADEQYF. The CDR3, as DNA: TGCGCCAGCAGCCACGGACAGGGGGCGGCGGACGAGCAGTACTTC.

The chain has TRBV5-1 and TRBJ2-3, with 8 bases aligning to TRBD1. The CDR3 is 16 amino acids. J lost 1 base, V lost 4 bases, and 8 bases had no gene match. Germline lookup yields CDR1 SGHRS and CDR2 YFSETQ. Here the CDR3 reads CASSPGDRGGTDTQYF. DNA of the CDR3: TGCGCCAGCAGCCCCGGCGACAGGGGCGGCACAGATACGCAGTATTTT.

CDR3 region: CASSFRDRATEQYF. Here the CDR3 DNA reads TGCGCCAGCAGTTTCCGGGACAGGGCAACCGAGCAGTACTTC. The chain couples TRBV5-1 to TRBJ2-7, with 9 bases lining up with TRBD1. This CDR3 has 14 residues. The germline CDR1 and CDR2 sequences are SGHRS and YFSETQ. The trim removed 5 bases at V and 6 bases at J, leaving 9 bases unmatched.

A word on this clone: One junction end does not reproduce the germline sequence, and a read error may be involved. The sample has other DNA sequences that encode this CDR3 too. The rearrangement joins TRBV15 to TRBJ2-3, with 8 bases fitting TRBD2. Germline V gives CDR1 LNHNV, CDR2 YYDKDF (reference sequence). The CDR3 runs 16 residues. CDR3 region: CATSRDRLAGTDTQYF. DNA of the CDR3: TGTGCCACCAGCAGAGATCGCCTAGCGGGCACAGACACGCAGTATTTT.

As to this clone: The sample contains more than one DNA sequence encoding this CDR3. V usage is TRBV5-1 and J usage is TRBJ2-3, with D tentatively TRBD2 (6 bases). Trimming stripped 4 bases from V and 6 bases from J, with 12 bases between. Germline values: CDR1 SGHRS, CDR2 YFSETQ. The CDR3 has 13 residues. Here the CDR3 DNA reads TGCGCCAGCAGCCCCCGGGAGTTGGATACGCAGTATTTT. This codes for CASSPRELDTQYF.

This clone was detected only once. The chain recombines TRBV19 with TRBJ2-7, with 11 bases matching TRBD2. Germline V gene data show CDR1 as LNHDA and CDR2 as SQIVND (reference sequence). This CDR3 contains 17 residues. After removal of 4 bases from V and 1 base from J, the junction contained 9 bases not matched to a gene. CDR3 region: CASSRGGGTSGSYEQYF. The CDR3 nucleotides read TGTGCCAGTAGTAGAGGGGGGGGGACTAGCGGTTCCTACGAGCAGTACTTC.